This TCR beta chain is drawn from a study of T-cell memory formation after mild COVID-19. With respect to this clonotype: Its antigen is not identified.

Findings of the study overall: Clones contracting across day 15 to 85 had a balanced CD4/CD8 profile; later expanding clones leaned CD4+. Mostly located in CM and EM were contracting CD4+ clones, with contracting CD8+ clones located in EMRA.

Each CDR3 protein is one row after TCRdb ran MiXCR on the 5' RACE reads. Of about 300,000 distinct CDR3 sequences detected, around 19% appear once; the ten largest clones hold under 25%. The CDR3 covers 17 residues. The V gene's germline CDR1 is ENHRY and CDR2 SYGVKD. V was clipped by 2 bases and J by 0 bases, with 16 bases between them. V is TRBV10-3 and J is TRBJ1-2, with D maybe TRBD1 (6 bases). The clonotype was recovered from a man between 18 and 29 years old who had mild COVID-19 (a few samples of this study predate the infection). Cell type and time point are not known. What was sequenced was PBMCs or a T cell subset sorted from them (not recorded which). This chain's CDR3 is CAISEARGPDTNYGYTF. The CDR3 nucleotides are TGTGCCATCAGTGAGGCCCGGGGGCCAGATACTAACTATGGCTACACCTTC.